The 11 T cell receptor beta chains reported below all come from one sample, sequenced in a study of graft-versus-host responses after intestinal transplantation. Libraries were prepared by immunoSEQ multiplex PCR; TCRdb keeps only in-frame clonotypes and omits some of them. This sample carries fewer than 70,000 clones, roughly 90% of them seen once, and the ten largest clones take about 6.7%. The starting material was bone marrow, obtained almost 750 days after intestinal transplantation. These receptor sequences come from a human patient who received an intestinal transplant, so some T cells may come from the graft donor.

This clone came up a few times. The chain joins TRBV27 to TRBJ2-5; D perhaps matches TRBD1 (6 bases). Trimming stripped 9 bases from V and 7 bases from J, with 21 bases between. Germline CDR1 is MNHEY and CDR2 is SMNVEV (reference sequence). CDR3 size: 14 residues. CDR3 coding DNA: TGTGCCAGGGGCAGGGGATCTTGCCGTCTGACCCAGTACTTC. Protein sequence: CARGRGSCRLTQYF.

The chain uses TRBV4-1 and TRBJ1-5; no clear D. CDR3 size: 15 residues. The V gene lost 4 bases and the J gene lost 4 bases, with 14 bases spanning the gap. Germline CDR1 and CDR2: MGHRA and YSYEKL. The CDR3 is CASSPQMDGNQPQHF. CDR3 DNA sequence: TGCGCCAGCAGCCCGCAAATGGACGGAAATCAGCCCCAGCATTTT.

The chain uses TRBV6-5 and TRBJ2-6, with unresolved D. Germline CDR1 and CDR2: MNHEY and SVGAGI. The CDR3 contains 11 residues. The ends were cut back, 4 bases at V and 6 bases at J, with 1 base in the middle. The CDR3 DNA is TGTGCCAGCAGTTCGGCCAACGTCCTGACTTTC. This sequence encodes CASSSANVLTF.

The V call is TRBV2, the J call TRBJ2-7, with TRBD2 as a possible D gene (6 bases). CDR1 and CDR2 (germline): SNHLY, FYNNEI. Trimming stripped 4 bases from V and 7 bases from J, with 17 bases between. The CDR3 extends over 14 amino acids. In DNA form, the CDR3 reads TGTGCCAGCAGTGGGAGGGCAAACGGGCAGGAGCAGTACTTC. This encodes CASSGRANGQEQYF.

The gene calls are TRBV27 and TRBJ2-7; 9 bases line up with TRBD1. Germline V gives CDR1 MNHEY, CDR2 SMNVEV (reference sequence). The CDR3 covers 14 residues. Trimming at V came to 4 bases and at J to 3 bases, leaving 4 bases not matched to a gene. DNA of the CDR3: TGTGCCAGCAGTTACGGACAGGGGATCTACGAGCAGTACTTC. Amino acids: CASSYGQGIYEQYF.

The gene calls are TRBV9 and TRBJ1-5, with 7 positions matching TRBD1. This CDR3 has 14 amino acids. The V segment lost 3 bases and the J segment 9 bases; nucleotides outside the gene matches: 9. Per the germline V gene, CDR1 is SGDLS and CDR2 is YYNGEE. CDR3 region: CASSADRDLWPQHF. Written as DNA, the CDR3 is TGTGCCAGCAGCGCAGACAGGGATCTCTGGCCCCAGCATTTT.

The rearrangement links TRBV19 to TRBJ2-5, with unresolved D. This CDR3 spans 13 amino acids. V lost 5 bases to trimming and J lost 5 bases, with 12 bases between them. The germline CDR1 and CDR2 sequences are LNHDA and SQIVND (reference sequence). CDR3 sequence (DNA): TGTGCCAGTAGTCCGGAAGACGTGGAGACCCAGTACTTC. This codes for CASSPEDVETQYF.

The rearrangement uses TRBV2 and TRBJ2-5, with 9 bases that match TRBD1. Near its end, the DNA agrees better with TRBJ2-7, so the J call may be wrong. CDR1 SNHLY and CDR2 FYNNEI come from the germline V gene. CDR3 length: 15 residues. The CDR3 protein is CASSSTTGGLAEQYF. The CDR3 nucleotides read TGTGCCAGCAGCTCAACGACAGGGGGACTGGCCGAGCAGTACTTC.

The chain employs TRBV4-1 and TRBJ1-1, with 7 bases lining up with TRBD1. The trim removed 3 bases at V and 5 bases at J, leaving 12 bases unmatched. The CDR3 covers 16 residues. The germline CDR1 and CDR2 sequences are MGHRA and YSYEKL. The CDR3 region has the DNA TGCGCCAGCAGCCAGGAAAAGGGGGCCCTATGGACTGAAGCTTTCTTT. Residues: CASSQEKGALWTEAFF.

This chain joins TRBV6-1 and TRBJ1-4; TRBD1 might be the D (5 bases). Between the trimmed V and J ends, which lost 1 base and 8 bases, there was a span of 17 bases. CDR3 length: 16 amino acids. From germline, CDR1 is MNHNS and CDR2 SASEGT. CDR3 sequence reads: CASSEGLGQGIEKLFF. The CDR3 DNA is TGTGCCAGCAGTGAAGGGTTGGGGCAGGGTATCGAAAAACTGTTTTTT.

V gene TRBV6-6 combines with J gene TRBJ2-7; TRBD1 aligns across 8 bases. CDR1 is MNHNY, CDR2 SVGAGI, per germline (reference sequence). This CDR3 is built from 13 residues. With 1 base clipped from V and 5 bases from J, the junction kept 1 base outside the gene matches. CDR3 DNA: TGTGCCAGCAGTTACTACAGGGGGAACGAGCAGTACTTC. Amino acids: CASSYYRGNEQYF.